These 3 T cell receptor beta chains were sequenced from one sample in a study of Ad26.COV2.S vaccination and SARS-CoV-2 variants. Sample treatment: roughly 19 received Ad26.COV2.S at low or high dose, single or two shots; five or six received placebo; per-sample allocation not given. Day 63 after the first vaccine or placebo injection was the time point for sampling. Assay: immunoSEQ multiplex PCR; the TCRdb copy retains only in-frame clones and omits some. The table has 300,000 to 350,000 clones, approximately 87% seen once. The sequencing used peripheral blood, collected in a trial of Ad26.COV2.S vaccine versus placebo. The receptors derive from a person aged 18 to 65 who received the Ad26.COV2.S COVID-19 vaccine or a placebo.

This sequence joins TRBV7-8 and TRBJ1-6; TRBD1 matches at 9 bases. The CDR3 has 15 amino acids. J gave up 4 bases and V 3 bases, and 1 base lay outside the gene matches. The germline gives CDR1 SGHVS, CDR2 FQNEAQ. CDR3 in amino acids: CASSFGQGYNSPLHF. CDR3 nucleotides: TGTGCCAGCAGCTTCGGACAGGGGTATAATTCACCCCTCCACTTT.

The chain has TRBV5-5 and TRBJ2-7; 10 bases are a match to TRBD2. The CDR3 loop spans 14 amino acids. Trimming cost V 5 bases and J 3 bases; bases outside gene matches: 5. Germline values: CDR1 SGHKS, CDR2 YYEKEE (reference sequence). CDR3 amino acids: CASRLGTSDYEQYV. The CDR3 nucleotides are TGTGCCAGCAGACTGGGGACTAGCGACTACGAGCAGTACGTC.

About this clone itself: This sample includes further DNA sequences coding for the same CDR3. V is TRBV5-1 and J is TRBJ1-1, with unresolved D. Germline CDR1 reads SGHRS; CDR2 reads YFSETQ. The CDR3 has 13 amino acids. V was clipped by 0 bases and J by 3 bases, with 6 bases between them. CDR3 protein: CASSLAGDTEAFF. In DNA, the CDR3 is TGCGCCAGCAGCTTGGCAGGAGACACTGAAGCTTTCTTT.